This T cell receptor (beta chain) was recovered during a study of T-cell memory formation after mild COVID-19. This clonotype was seen repeatedly, ten times or more. From the 5' RACE reads, TCRdb called clonotypes with MiXCR, one entry per CDR3 protein. The data show 450,000 to 650,000 distinct CDR3 sequences, with roughly 17% seen just once and 12% held by the top ten. The CDR3 runs to 18 residues. CDR1 is LGHNA, CDR2 YSLEER, per germline. V gave up 3 bases and J gave up 8 bases; unmatched junction bases: 16. The chain is built from TRBV4-3 and TRBJ2-1, with 10 bases lining up with TRBD2. The source of this sequence is an adult woman who had mild COVID-19 (a few samples of this study predate the infection). Cell type and time point are not known. What was sequenced was PBMCs or a T cell subset sorted from them (not recorded which). CDR3 region: CASSHQLAGLASLHEQFF. As DNA, the CDR3 is TGCGCCAGCAGCCATCAACTAGCGGGACTAGCGAGCCTCCATGAGCAGTTCTTC.